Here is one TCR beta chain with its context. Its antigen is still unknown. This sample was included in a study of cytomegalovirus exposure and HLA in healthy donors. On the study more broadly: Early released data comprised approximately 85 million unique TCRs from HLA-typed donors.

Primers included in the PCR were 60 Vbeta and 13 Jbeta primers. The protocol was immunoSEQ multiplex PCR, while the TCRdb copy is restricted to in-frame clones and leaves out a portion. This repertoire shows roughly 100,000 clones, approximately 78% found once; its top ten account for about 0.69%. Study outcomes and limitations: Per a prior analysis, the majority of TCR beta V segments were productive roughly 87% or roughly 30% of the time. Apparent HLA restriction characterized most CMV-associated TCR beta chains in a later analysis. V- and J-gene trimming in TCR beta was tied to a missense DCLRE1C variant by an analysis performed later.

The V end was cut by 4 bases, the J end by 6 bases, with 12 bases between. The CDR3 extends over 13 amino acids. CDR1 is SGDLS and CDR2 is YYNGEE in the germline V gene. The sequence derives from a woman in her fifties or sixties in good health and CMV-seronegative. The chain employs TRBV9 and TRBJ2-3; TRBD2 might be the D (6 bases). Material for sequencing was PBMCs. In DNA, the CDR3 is TGTGCCAGCAGCCCCACGGGGGAGGATACGCAGTATTTT. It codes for CASSPTGEDTQYF.